The rows below give T cell receptor beta chains drawn from one sample of a study of blood T cells in healthy people across ages. TCRdb processed the 5' RACE reads anew with MiXCR; each CDR3 protein has one entry. This repertoire shows around 990,000 distinct CDR3 sequences, 20% to 25% found once; its top ten account for less than 0.75%. These records were also assigned to another study, of T cells of mothers and their children.

The specimen was blood. These receptors came from a girl aged 2 to 9 in good health. The CDR3 runs from the conserved cysteine through the conserved F or W. A D gene is named only where the DNA matches it firmly. Clone size is not always given. Where it is, it says once, few, many or a class for expanded clones.

v_gene: TRBV20-1
abundance: NA
j_gene: TRBJ1-2
len: 10
d_gene: NA
CDR3aa: CSARRDGYTF
CDR3nt: TGCAGTGCTAGGAGGGATGGCTACACCTTC

v_gene: TRBV9
abundance: few
j_gene: TRBJ2-1
len: 15
d_gene: NA
CDR3aa: CASSVRGMDSDEQFF
CDR3nt: TGTGCCAGCAGCGTAAGGGGTATGGACAGTGATGAGCAGTTCTTC

v_gene: TRBV27
abundance: few
j_gene: TRBJ2-7
len: 14
d_gene: NA
CDR3aa: CASSPTVYTYEQYF
CDR3nt: TGTGCCAGCAGTCCGACAGTCTACACCTACGAGCAGTACTTC

v_gene: TRBV12-3/TRBV12-4
abundance: few
j_gene: TRBJ1-2
len: 14
d_gene: NA
CDR3aa: CASSAGRVYYGDTF
CDR3nt: TGTGCCAGCAGTGCGGGGCGCGTATACTATGGCGACACCTTC

v_gene: TRBV7-9
abundance: many
j_gene: TRBJ2-7
len: 14
d_gene: NA
CDR3aa: CASSLGTATYEQYF
CDR3nt: TGTGCCAGCAGCTTAGGGACAGCTACCTACGAGCAGTACTTC

v_gene: TRBV7-2
abundance: NA
j_gene: TRBJ2-4
len: 15
d_gene: NA
CDR3aa: CASSWRGAAKNIQYF
CDR3nt: TGTGCCAGCAGCTGGCGCGGGGCCGCCAAAAACATTCAGTACTTC

v_gene: TRBV12-3/TRBV12-4
abundance: many
j_gene: TRBJ2-3
len: 18
d_gene: TRBD2
CDR3aa: CASSLMGLAGGITDTQYF
CDR3nt: TGTGCCAGCAGTTTAATGGGACTAGCGGGGGGAATCACAGATACGCAGTATTTT

v_gene: TRBV7-9
abundance: NA
j_gene: TRBJ2-7
len: 16
d_gene: TRBD2
CDR3aa: CASSLGGLAGDYEQYF
CDR3nt: TGTGCCAGCAGCTTAGGGGGACTAGCGGGAGACTACGAGCAGTACTTC

v_gene: TRBV12-3/TRBV12-4
abundance: few
j_gene: TRBJ1-3
len: 15
d_gene: TRBD1
CDR3aa: CASSYDRVAGNTIYF
CDR3nt: TGTGCCAGCAGCTATGACAGGGTTGCTGGAAACACCATATATTTT

v_gene: TRBV4-1
abundance: NA
j_gene: TRBJ2-1
len: 16
d_gene: TRBD2
CDR3aa: CASSQSLAGGGDEQFF
CDR3nt: TGCGCCAGCAGCCAATCTCTAGCGGGAGGTGGCGATGAGCAGTTCTTC

v_gene: TRBV21-1
abundance: NA
j_gene: TRBJ1-1
len: 16
d_gene: NA
CDR3aa: CASSKPSGSPNTEALF
CDR3nt: TGTGCCAGCAGCAAACCCTCGGGTTCTCCCAACACTGAAGCTCTCTTT

v_gene: TRBV29-1
abundance: NA
j_gene: TRBJ2-3
len: 12
d_gene: TRBD1
CDR3aa: CSARTGRDTQYF
CDR3nt: TGCAGCGCCAGGACAGGGAGAGATACGCAGTATTTT

v_gene: TRBV5-6
abundance: NA
j_gene: TRBJ1-1
len: 15
d_gene: NA
CDR3aa: CASSSRFRQGAEAFF
CDR3nt: TGTGCCAGCAGCTCGCGCTTTCGACAAGGGGCTGAAGCTTTCTTT

v_gene: TRBV12-3/TRBV12-4
abundance: NA
j_gene: TRBJ2-3
len: 13
d_gene: NA
CDR3aa: CASSLGGQDTQYF
CDR3nt: TGTGCCAGCAGTTTAGGGGGCCAGGATACGCAGTATTTT

v_gene: TRBV12-3/TRBV12-4
abundance: NA
j_gene: TRBJ2-4
len: 18
d_gene: NA
CDR3aa: CASSFPHRALLAKNIQYF
CDR3nt: TGTGCCAGCAGTTTTCCCCACAGGGCACTACTAGCCAAAAACATTCAGTACTTC

v_gene: TRBV29-1
abundance: NA
j_gene: TRBJ1-2
len: 14
d_gene: TRBD1
CDR3aa: CSVITGQGAQGYTF
CDR3nt: TGCAGCGTTATTACGGGACAGGGGGCGCAAGGCTACACCTTC